The text below deals with one T cell receptor beta chain. The target antigen is unknown. Only CD45RO-negative cells positively selected for CCR7 counted as naive CD8 cells, so terminally differentiated effector memory CD45RA+ cells were excluded. This entry comes from a study of shared clonotypes between healthy human individuals. Study-wide points: Clonotypes not shared had lower generation probabilities than those common to all four donors. In this cohort, only blood was sampled, and tissue repertoires likely differ. Compared with memory subsets, naive subsets generally had larger estimated richness.

As handled by the study authors: Junction-only immunoSEQ sequences carried no quality scores, so filtering differed. Clones were read by immunoSEQ multiplex PCR, and TCRdb kept only the in-frame ones, dropping some. Clone size and the V and J calls come from that table; the DNA yielded D and trimming. The data hold under 600,000 clones, with roughly 98% observed a single time. The ends were cut back, 1 base at V and 5 bases at J, with 12 bases in the middle. The V gene's germline CDR1 is MGHRA and CDR2 YSYEKL. The length of the CDR3 is 14 residues. The chain recombines TRBV4-1 with TRBJ2-7, with D unclear. The sample consisted of naive CD8+ T cells sorted from blood. This TCR was sampled from a man aged 25 to 45 in good health. CDR3 nucleotide sequence: TGCGCCAGCAGCCAAGTTGGAAGCCTCCACGAGCAGTACTTC. Translated, it gives CASSQVGSLHEQYF.